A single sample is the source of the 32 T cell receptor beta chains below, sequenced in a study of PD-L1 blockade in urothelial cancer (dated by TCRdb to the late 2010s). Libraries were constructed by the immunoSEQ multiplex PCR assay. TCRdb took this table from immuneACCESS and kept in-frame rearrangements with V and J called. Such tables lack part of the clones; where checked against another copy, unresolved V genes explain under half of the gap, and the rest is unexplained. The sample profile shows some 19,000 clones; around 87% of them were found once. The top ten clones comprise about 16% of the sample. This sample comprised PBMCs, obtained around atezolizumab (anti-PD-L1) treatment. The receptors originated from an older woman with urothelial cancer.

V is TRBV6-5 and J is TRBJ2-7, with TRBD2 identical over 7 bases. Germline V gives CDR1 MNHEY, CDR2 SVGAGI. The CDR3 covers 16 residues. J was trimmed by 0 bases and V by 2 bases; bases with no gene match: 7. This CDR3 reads CASSYVGSGGSYEQYF. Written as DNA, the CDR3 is TGTGCCAGCAGTTACGTCGGTTCGGGGGGCTCCTACGAGCAGTACTTC.

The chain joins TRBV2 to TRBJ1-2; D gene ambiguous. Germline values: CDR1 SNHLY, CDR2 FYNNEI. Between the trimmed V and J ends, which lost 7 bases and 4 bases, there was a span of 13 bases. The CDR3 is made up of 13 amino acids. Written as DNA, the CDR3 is TGTGCCAGCACCAATAGCCCAGTCTATGGCTACACCTTC. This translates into CASTNSPVYGYTF.

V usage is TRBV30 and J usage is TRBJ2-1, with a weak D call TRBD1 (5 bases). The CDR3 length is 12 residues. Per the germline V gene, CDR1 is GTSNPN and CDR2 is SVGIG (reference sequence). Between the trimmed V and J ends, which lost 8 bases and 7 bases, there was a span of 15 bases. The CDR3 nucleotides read TGTGCCCGCAGGGTAATTGGGAATGAGCAGTTCTTC. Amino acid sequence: CARRVIGNEQFF.

In DNA form, the CDR3 reads TGTGCCAGCAGCTCCCCGACAGGGTTATCAGGCGAGCAGTACTTC. As protein: CASSSPTGLSGEQYF. The V call is TRBV5-8, the J call TRBJ2-7, with TRBD1 matching 7 bases. Germline V gene sequence: CDR1 SGHTS, CDR2 YDEGEE. After removal of 3 bases from V and 6 bases from J, the junction contained 12 bases not matched to a gene. The CDR3 consists of 15 residues.

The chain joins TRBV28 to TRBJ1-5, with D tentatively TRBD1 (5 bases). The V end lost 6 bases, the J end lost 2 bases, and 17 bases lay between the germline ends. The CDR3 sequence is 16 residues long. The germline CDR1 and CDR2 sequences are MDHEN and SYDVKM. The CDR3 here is CASRPRGERGNQPQHF. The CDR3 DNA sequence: TGTGCCAGCAGGCCCCGGGGGGAGCGGGGCAATCAGCCCCAGCATTTT.

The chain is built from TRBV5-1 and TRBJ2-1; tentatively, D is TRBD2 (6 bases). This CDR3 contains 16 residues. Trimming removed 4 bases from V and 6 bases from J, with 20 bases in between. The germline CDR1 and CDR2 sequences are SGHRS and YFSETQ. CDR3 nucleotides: TGCGCCAGCAGCAGAGGTGGGGACTCTCTAGGCAATGAGCAGTTCTTC. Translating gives CASSRGGDSLGNEQFF.

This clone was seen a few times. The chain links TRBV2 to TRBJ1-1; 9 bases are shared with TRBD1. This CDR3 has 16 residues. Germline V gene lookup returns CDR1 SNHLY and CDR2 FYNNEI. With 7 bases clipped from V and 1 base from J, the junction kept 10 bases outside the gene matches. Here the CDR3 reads CASIPGTGYRNTEAFF. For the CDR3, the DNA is TGTGCCAGCATTCCCGGGACAGGGTATAGGAACACTGAAGCTTTCTTT.

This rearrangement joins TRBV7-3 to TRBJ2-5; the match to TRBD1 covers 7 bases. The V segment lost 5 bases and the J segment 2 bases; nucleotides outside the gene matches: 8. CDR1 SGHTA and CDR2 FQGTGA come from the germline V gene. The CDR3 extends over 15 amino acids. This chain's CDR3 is CASSPGQALQETQYF. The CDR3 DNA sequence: TGTGCCAGCAGCCCAGGACAGGCCCTACAAGAGACCCAGTACTTC. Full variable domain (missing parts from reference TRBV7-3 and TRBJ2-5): GAGVSQTPSNKVTEKGKYVELRCDPISGHTALYWYRQSLGQGPEFLIYFQGTGAADDSGLPNDRFFAVRPEGSVSTLKIQRTERGDSAVYLCASSPGQALQETQYFGPGTRLLVL.

CDR3 sequence: CASSLGGQKNTEAFF. The CDR3 coding sequence is TGCGCCAGCAGCTTGGGGGGACAGAAGAACACTGAAGCTTTCTTT. The rearrangement joins TRBV5-1 to TRBJ1-1, with 7 bases fitting TRBD1. The CDR3 runs 15 residues. The ends lost 0 bases at V and 1 base at J; junction bases unmatched: 3. Germline CDR1 reads SGHRS; CDR2 reads YFSETQ. The full variable domain, with the rest looked up from reference TRBV5-1 and TRBJ1-1, is KAGVTQTPRYLIKTRGQQVTLSCSPISGHRSVSWYQQTPGQGLQFLFEYFSETQRNKGNFPGRFSGRQFSNSRSEMNVSTLELGDSALYLCASSLGGQKNTEAFFGQGTRLTVV.

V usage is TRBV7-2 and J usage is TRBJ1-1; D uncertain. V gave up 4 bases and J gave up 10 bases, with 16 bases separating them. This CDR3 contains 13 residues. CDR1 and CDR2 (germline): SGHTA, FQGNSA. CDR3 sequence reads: CASSSPPGGRAFF. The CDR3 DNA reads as TGTGCCAGCAGCTCACCCCCAGGAGGGAGAGCTTTCTTT.

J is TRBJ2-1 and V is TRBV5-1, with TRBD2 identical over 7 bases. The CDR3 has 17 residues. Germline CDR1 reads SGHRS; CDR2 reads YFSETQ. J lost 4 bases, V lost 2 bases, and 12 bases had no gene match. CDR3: CASSFTLGREWYNEQFF. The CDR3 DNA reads TGCGCCAGCAGCTTCACCTTGGGGCGGGAGTGGTACAATGAGCAGTTCTTC.

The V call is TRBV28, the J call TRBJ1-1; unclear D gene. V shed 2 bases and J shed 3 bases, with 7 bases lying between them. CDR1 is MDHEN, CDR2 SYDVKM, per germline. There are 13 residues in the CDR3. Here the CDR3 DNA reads TGTGCCAGCAGTTTAGAGGTGTACACTGAAGCTTTCTTT. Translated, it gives CASSLEVYTEAFF.

Here the CDR3 DNA reads TGTGCCAGCAGACATGGACAGGGGGTAAACATTCAGTACTTC. Encoded protein: CASRHGQGVNIQYF. The rearrangement links TRBV7-9 to TRBJ2-4, with 10 nucleotides matching TRBD1. V was pared by 6 bases and J by 6 bases, with 5 bases of the junction left unmatched. Germline CDR1 and CDR2: SEHNR and FQNEAQ (reference sequence). The CDR3 totals 14 residues.

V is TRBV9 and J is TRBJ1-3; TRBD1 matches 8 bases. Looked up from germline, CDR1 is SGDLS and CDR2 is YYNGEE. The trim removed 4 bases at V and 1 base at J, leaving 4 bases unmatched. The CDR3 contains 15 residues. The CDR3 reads CASSLYRGSGNTIYF. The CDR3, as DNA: TGTGCCAGCAGCTTGTACAGGGGGTCTGGAAACACCATATATTTT.

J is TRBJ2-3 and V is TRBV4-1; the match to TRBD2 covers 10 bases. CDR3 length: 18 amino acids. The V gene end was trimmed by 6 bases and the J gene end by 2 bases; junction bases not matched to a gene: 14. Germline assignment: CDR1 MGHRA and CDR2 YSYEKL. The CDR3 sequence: CASSRQLRAGGYTDTQYF. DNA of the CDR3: TGCGCCAGCAGTCGCCAATTAAGAGCGGGAGGGTACACAGATACGCAGTATTTT.

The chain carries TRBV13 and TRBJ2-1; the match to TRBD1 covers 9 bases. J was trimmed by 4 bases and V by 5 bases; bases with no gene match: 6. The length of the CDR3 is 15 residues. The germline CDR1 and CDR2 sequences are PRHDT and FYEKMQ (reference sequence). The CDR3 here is CASSPGTGLYNEQFF. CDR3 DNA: TGTGCCAGCAGCCCGGGGACAGGGCTTTACAATGAGCAGTTCTTC.

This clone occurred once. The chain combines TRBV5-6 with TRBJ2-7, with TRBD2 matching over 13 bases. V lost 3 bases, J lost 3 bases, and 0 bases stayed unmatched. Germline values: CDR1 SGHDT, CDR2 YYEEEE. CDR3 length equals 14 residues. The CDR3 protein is CASSWTSGSYEQYF. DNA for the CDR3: TGTGCCAGCAGCTGGACTAGCGGGAGCTACGAGCAGTACTTC.

CDR3 nucleotides: TGTGCCAGCAGTTTTGTGGGGAGGGCCACCGGGGAGCTGTTTTTT. Translated: CASSFVGRATGELFF. The chain joins TRBV27 to TRBJ2-2, with 7 bases matching TRBD2. The CDR3 contains 15 residues. Germline V CDR1 and CDR2: MNHEY, SMNVEV (reference sequence). V trimming: 3 bases; J trimming: 4 bases; junction bases outside the gene matches: 5.

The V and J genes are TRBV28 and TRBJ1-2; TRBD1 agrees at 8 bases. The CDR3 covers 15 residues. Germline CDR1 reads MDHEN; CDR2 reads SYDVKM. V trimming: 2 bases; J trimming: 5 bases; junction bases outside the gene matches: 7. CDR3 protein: CASSLTPTGVYGYTF. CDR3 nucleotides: TGTGCCAGCAGTTTAACTCCGACAGGGGTGTATGGCTACACCTTC.

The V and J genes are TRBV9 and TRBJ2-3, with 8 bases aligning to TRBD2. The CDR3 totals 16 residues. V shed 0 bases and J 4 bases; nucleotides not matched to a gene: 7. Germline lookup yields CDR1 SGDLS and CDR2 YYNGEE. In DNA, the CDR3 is TGTGCCAGCAGCGTAGAGGCGGGAGGAGTGGCAGATACGCAGTATTTT. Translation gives CASSVEAGGVADTQYF. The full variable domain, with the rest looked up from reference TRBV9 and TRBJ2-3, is DSGVTQTPKHLITATGQRVTLRCSPRSGDLSVYWYQQSLDQGLQFLIQYYNGEERAKGNILERFSAQQFPDLHSELNLSSLELGDSALYFCASSVEAGGVADTQYFGPGTRLTVL.

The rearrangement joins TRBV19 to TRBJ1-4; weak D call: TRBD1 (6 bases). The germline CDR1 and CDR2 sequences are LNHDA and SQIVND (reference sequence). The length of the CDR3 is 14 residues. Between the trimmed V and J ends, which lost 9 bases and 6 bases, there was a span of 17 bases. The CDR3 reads CASQGTFGDEKLFF. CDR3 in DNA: TGTGCCAGCCAGGGGACCTTCGGGGATGAAAAACTGTTTTTT.

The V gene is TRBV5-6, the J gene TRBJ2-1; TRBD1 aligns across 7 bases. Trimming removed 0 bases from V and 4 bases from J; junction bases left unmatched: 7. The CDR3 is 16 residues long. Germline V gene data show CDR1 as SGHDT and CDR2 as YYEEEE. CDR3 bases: TGTGCCAGCAGCTTGGATAGGGGGCAGATTTACAATGAGCAGTTCTTC. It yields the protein CASSLDRGQIYNEQFF.

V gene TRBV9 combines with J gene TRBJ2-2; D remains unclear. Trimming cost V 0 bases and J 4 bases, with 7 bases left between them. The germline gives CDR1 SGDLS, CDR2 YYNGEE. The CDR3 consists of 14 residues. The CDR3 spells CASSVGVFTGELFF. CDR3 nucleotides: TGTGCCAGCAGCGTAGGCGTATTCACCGGGGAGCTGTTTTTT.

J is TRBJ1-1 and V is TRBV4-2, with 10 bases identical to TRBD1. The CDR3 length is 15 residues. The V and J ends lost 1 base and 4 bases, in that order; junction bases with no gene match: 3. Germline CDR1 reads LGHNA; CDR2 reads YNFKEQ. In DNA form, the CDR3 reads TGTGCCAGCAGCCAAGTGACAGGGGGCGGCACTGAAGCTTTCTTT. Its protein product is CASSQVTGGGTEAFF.

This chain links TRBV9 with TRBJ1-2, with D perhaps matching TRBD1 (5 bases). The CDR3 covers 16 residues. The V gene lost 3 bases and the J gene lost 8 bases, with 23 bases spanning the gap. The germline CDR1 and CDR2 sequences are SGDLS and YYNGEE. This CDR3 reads CASSGSPKWGGGGYTF. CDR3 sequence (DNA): TGTGCCAGCAGCGGCTCGCCTAAGTGGGGGGGAGGGGGCTACACCTTC.

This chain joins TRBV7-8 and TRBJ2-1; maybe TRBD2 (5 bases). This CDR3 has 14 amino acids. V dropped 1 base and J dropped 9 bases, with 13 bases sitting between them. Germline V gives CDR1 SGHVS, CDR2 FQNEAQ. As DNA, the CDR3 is TGTGCCAGCAGCTTAGGGACCCGGGGAGTTGAGCAGTTCTTC. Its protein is CASSLGTRGVEQFF.

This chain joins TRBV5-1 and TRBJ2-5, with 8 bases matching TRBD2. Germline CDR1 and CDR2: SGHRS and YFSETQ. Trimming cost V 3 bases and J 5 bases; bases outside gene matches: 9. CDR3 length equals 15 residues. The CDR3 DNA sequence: TGCGCCAGCAGCTCTAAACGGGGGGGCCGGGAGACCCAGTACTTC. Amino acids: CASSSKRGGRETQYF.

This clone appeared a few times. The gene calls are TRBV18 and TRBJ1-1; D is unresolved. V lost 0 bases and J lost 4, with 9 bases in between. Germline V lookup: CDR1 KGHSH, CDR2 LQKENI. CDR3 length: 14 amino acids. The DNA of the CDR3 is TGTGCCAGCTCACCACCCGCGCATGGCACTGAAGCTTTCTTT. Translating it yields CASSPPAHGTEAFF. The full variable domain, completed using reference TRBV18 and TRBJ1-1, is NAGVMQNPRHLVRRRGQEARLRCSPMKGHSHVYWYRQLPEEGLKFMVYLQKENIIDESGMPKERFSAEFPKEGPSILRIQQVVRGDSAAYFCASSPPAHGTEAFFGQGTRLTVV.

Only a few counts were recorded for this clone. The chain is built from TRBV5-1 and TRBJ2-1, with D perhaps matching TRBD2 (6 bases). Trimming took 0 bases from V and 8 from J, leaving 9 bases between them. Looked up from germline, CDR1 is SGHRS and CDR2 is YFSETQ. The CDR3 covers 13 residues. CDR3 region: CASSLGRVDEQFF. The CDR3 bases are TGCGCCAGCAGCTTGGGGAGGGTCGATGAGCAGTTCTTC.

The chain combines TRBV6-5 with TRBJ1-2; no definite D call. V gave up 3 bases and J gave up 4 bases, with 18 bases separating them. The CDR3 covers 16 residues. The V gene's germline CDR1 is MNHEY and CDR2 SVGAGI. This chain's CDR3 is CASSYTSSKEFYGYTF. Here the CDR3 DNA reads TGTGCCAGCAGTTATACCTCATCCAAAGAGTTCTATGGCTACACCTTC.

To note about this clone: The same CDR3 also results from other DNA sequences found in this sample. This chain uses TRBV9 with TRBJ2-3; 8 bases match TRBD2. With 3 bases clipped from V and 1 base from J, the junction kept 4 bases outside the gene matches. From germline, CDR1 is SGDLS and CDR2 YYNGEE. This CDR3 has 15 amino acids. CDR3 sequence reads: CASSAREGRTDTQYF. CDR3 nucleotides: TGTGCCAGCAGCGCCCGGGAGGGCCGCACAGATACGCAGTATTTT.

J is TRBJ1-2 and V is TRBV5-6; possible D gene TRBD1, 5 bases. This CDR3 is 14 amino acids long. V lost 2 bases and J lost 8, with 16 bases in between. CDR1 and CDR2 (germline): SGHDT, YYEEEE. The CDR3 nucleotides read TGTGCCAGCAGCTTATTTTTTAGGGGTAACGGCTACACCTTC. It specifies CASSLFFRGNGYTF.